The 30 T cell receptor beta chains listed next were all sequenced from one sample in a study of blood T cell repertoires in COVID-19. Clones were read by immunoSEQ multiplex PCR, and TCRdb kept only the in-frame ones, dropping some. The table has approximately 170,000 clones, approximately 86% seen once. What was sequenced was peripheral blood. All receptors derive from a man aged 55 to 70 who had recovered from COVID-19.

Of note for this clone: Sequence at one end of the junction differs from germline and may be a read error. The chain links TRBV6-2 or TRBV6-3 to TRBJ1-5; D gene ambiguous. The CDR3 has 15 amino acids. CDR1 is MNHEY, CDR2 SVGEGT, per germline. CDR3 nucleotide sequence: TGTGCCAGCAGTTACCTAAGGCCTAGCGATCAGCCCCAGCATTTT. Amino acids: CASSYLRPSDQPQHF.

The chain couples TRBV28 to TRBJ2-1, with 9 bases matching TRBD2. The CDR3 has 15 amino acids. Germline loops: CDR1 MDHEN, CDR2 SYDVKM. Unmatched junction bases numbered 10, after V lost 8 bases and J lost 5 bases. This chain's CDR3 is CASPPSTSGHNEQFF. The CDR3 nucleotides are TGTGCCAGCCCTCCTTCGACTAGCGGCCACAATGAGCAGTTCTTC.

V usage is TRBV18 and J usage is TRBJ2-7; D is possibly TRBD1 (7 bases). CDR3 length: 18 residues. Germline CDR1 KGHSH, CDR2 LQKENI. Trimming cost V 6 bases and J 1 base, with 25 bases left between them. CDR3 nucleotides: TGTGCCAGCTCCCGCGACAGGGTCGGAGGGTTCACTTCCTACGAGCAGTACTTC. This encodes CASSRDRVGGFTSYEQYF.

The rearrangement joins TRBV7-9 to TRBJ1-4; D perhaps matches TRBD1 (6 bases). CDR3 length: 15 amino acids. Trimming removed 3 bases at V and 5 bases at J, with 13 bases between. From germline, CDR1 is SEHNR and CDR2 FQNEAQ (reference sequence). The CDR3, as DNA: TGTGCCAGCAGCTTTCAGCGTGGACAGAATGAAAAACTGTTTTTT. It codes for CASSFQRGQNEKLFF.

This clone showed up just a few times. The chain joins TRBV30 to TRBJ2-7; maybe TRBD2 (7 bases). The CDR3 totals 11 residues. Germline-derived CDR1 and CDR2 are GTSNPN and SVGIG (reference sequence). Trimming pared 2 bases from V and 12 bases from J, leaving 14 bases between. CDR3 in amino acids: CAWSRGGSRYF. CDR3 nucleotide sequence: TGTGCCTGGAGTAGGGGGGGCTCGAGGTACTTC.

V is TRBV6-2 or TRBV6-3 and J is TRBJ2-7; D is possibly TRBD2 (7 bases). The germline CDR1 and CDR2 sequences are MNHEY and SVGEGT. The CDR3 is made up of 19 amino acids. The V and J ends lost 2 bases and 3 bases respectively, with 26 bases between them. Written as DNA, the CDR3 is TGTGCCAGCAGTTACCCACCCACCCGACTTGCGGGGGCTTTCTACGAGCAGTACTTC. This sequence encodes CASSYPPTRLAGAFYEQYF.

The CDR3 nucleotides read TGTGCCAGCAGCGGCGGGACCGACTCCTATAATTCACCCCTCCACTTT. This codes for CASSGGTDSYNSPLHF. The chain has TRBV5-4 and TRBJ1-6; tentatively, D is TRBD1 (5 bases). Germline assignment: CDR1 SGHNT and CDR2 YYREEE (reference sequence). The germline V and J ends were trimmed by 4 bases and 0 bases, with 11 bases remaining between them. CDR3 length equals 16 residues.

The chain recombines TRBV24-1 with TRBJ1-2; unclear D gene. Trimming shortened V by 4 bases and J by 8 bases, and 10 bases separated the two germline ends. CDR3 length: 12 residues. The germline CDR1 and CDR2 sequences are KGHDR and SFDVKD. The CDR3 region is CATSETRNGYTF. CDR3 bases: TGTGCCACCAGTGAAACACGTAACGGCTACACCTTC.

In nucleotides, the CDR3 is TGCGCCAGCAGCTCGGGACAGGGAAGCTATGGCTACACCTTC. Protein: CASSSGQGSYGYTF. This sequence joins TRBV5-1 and TRBJ1-2; 9 nucleotides agree with TRBD1. V gave up 3 bases and J gave up 4 bases; unmatched junction bases: 4. The CDR3 consists of 14 residues. Germline loops: CDR1 SGHRS, CDR2 YFSETQ.

The J gene is TRBJ2-7, the V gene TRBV5-1; the match to TRBD2 covers 7 bases. The V segment lost 0 bases and the J segment 1 base; nucleotides outside the gene matches: 1. The CDR3 sequence is 14 residues long. The V gene's germline CDR1 is SGHRS and CDR2 YFSETQ. The CDR3 region is CASSLERGSYEQYF. DNA of the CDR3: TGCGCCAGCAGCTTGGAGCGGGGATCCTACGAGCAGTACTTC.

The V call is TRBV7-6, the J call TRBJ1-1, with D unclear. Germline CDR1 is SGHVS and CDR2 is FNYEAQ. The CDR3 contains 18 residues. Trimming removed 0 bases at V and 1 base at J, with 18 bases between. The CDR3 loop reads CASSLAENSHTRNTEAFF. The CDR3 coding sequence is TGTGCCAGCAGCTTAGCGGAGAATAGTCACACACGGAACACTGAAGCTTTCTTT. Variable domain in full (rest from reference TRBV7-6 and TRBJ1-1): GAGVSQSPRYKVTKRGQDVALRCDPISGHVSLYWYRQALGQGPEFLTYFNYEAQQDKSGLPNDRFSAERPEGSISTLTIQRTEQRDSAMYRCASSLAENSHTRNTEAFFGQGTRLTVV.

The chain combines TRBV7-3 with TRBJ1-6; 7 nucleotides line up with TRBD1. The V gene's germline CDR1 is SGHTA and CDR2 FQGTGA. CDR3 length: 14 amino acids. Trimming at V came to 6 bases and at J to 5 bases, leaving 4 bases not matched to a gene. The CDR3 loop is CASRSGTDNSPLHF. CDR3 bases: TGTGCCAGCAGATCCGGGACAGATAATTCACCCCTCCACTTT.

The chain links TRBV24-1 to TRBJ2-7, with D maybe TRBD1 (6 bases). Trimming left V 2 bases short and J 2 bases short, with 9 bases between. Germline-derived CDR1 and CDR2 are KGHDR and SFDVKD. The CDR3 is 14 residues long. Here the CDR3 reads CATSDSNRAYEQYF. The DNA of the CDR3 is TGTGCCACCAGTGATTCGAACAGGGCCTACGAGCAGTACTTC.

This clone showed up just a few times. The chain carries TRBV5-1 and TRBJ2-7; possible D gene TRBD2, 6 bases. The ends were cut back, 5 bases at V and 7 bases at J, with 22 bases in the middle. Germline V gene lookup returns CDR1 SGHRS and CDR2 YFSETQ. The CDR3 runs 15 residues. CDR3 sequence (DNA): TGCGCCAGCAGGTCGGGGGTGTCAAACGTCGAGGAGCAGTACTTC. Translation: CASRSGVSNVEEQYF. Variable domain in full (rest from reference TRBV5-1 and TRBJ2-7): KAGVTQTPRYLIKTRGQQVTLSCSPISGHRSVSWYQQTPGQGLQFLFEYFSETQRNKGNFPGRFSGRQFSNSRSEMNVSTLELGDSALYLCASRSGVSNVEEQYFGPGTRLTVT.

Note on this clone: One junction end does not reproduce the germline sequence, and a read error may be involved. The rearrangement joins TRBV6-2 or TRBV6-3 to TRBJ2-7, with 10 bases that match TRBD1. From germline, CDR1 is MNHEY and CDR2 SVGEGT. This CDR3 is built from 13 residues. This chain's CDR3 is CASSYGGQGTPSF. DNA of the CDR3: TGTGCCAGCAGTTACGGGGGACAGGGGACCCCTAGCTTC.

The chain combines TRBV7-6 with TRBJ1-6; a weak D match, TRBD1 (5 bases). Trimming removed 2 bases from V and 0 bases from J, with 14 bases in between. The germline CDR1 and CDR2 sequences are SGHVS and FNYEAQ. This CDR3 is built from 18 residues. The CDR3 is CASSLRVHGGSYNSPLHF. The CDR3 DNA reads as TGTGCCAGCAGCTTAAGGGTTCACGGGGGCTCCTATAATTCACCCCTCCACTTT.

The CDR3 DNA reads TGTGCCAGCAGTTCGACAGGGGTAGGGTATGGATCTGGGGCCAACGTCCTGACTTTC. Its protein product is CASSSTGVGYGSGANVLTF. This chain connects TRBV27 to TRBJ2-6; TRBD1 agrees at 8 bases. Unmatched junction bases numbered 12, after V lost 4 bases and J lost 1 base. This CDR3 has 19 residues. Germline V CDR1 and CDR2: MNHEY, SMNVEV (reference sequence). The full variable domain, its missing parts supplied by reference TRBV27 and TRBJ2-6, is EAQVTQNPRYLITVTGKKLTVTCSQNMNHEYMSWYRQDPGLGLRQIYYSMNVEVTDKGDVPEGYKVSRKEKRNFPLILESPSPNQTSLYFCASSSTGVGYGSGANVLTFGAGSRLTVL.

The rearrangement joins TRBV19 to TRBJ1-2; 8 bases are a match to TRBD1. Trimming took 9 bases from V and 3 from J; bases not matched to a gene: 6. The CDR3 has 13 residues. The germline V gene has CDR1 LNHDA and CDR2 SQIVND (reference sequence). In DNA, the CDR3 is TGTGCCAGCAGGACAGGGCTTGACTATGGCTACACCTTC. Translated: CASRTGLDYGYTF. Drawing the rest from reference TRBV19 and TRBJ1-2, the complete variable domain is DGGITQSPKYLFRKEGQNVTLSCEQNLNHDAMYWYRQDPGQGLRLIYYSQIVNDFQKGDIAEGYSVSREKKESFPLTVTSAQKNPTAFYLCASRTGLDYGYTFGSGTRLTVV.

This rearrangement joins TRBV5-6 to TRBJ1-2; 8 bases line up with TRBD1. V shed 1 base and J 4 bases; nucleotides not matched to a gene: 6. Germline V lookup: CDR1 SGHDT, CDR2 YYEEEE. This CDR3 is built from 15 residues. This CDR3 reads CASSLLGQALYGYTF. As DNA, the CDR3 is TGTGCCAGCAGCTTGTTGGGACAGGCCCTCTATGGCTACACCTTC.

The CDR3 DNA reads TGTGCCAGCAGCTTAGGGACAGGGGGCAGCCAGCCCCAGCATTTT. Its translation: CASSLGTGGSQPQHF. The genes are TRBV7-2 and TRBJ1-5, with TRBD1 matching 11 bases. This CDR3 contains 15 residues. V lost 1 base, J lost 7 bases, and 3 bases stayed unmatched. CDR1 and CDR2 from the germline V gene are SGHTA and FQGNSA. The full variable domain, its missing parts supplied by reference TRBV7-2 and TRBJ1-5, is GAGVSQSPSNKVTEKGKDVELRCDPISGHTALYWYRQSLGQGLEFLIYFQGNSAPDKSGLPSDRFSAERTGGSVSTLTIQRTQQEDSAVYLCASSLGTGGSQPQHFGDGTRLSIL.

The gene calls are TRBV5-1 and TRBJ1-4; no clear D gene. V gave up 3 bases and J gave up 8 bases, with 17 bases separating them. Per the germline V gene, CDR1 is SGHRS and CDR2 is YFSETQ. The CDR3 consists of 15 residues. The CDR3 spells CASSSARWADEKLFF. The CDR3 DNA is TGCGCCAGCAGCTCGGCCCGGTGGGCAGACGAAAAACTGTTTTTT.

The chain combines TRBV11-2 with TRBJ1-2, with a weak D call TRBD1 (6 bases). CDR3 length: 14 amino acids. Germline lookup yields CDR1 SGHAT and CDR2 FQNNGV. The ends were cut back, 0 bases at V and 6 bases at J, with 11 bases in the middle. CDR3 region: CASSLDLTGNGYTF. The CDR3 nucleotides are TGTGCCAGCAGCTTAGATCTAACAGGGAATGGCTACACCTTC.

This chain joins TRBV21-1 and TRBJ1-1; the table's D call of TRBD1 was not tested on the DNA. TRBV21-1 is noted as a pseudogene. This CDR3 is 15 amino acids long. The CDR3 loop is CASSKGAKNNTEAFF. In DNA, the CDR3 is TGTGCCAGCAGCAAAGGGGCGAAGAATAACACTGAAGCTTTCTTT.

The V call is TRBV13, the J call TRBJ2-5; TRBD2 matches at 7 bases. Germline values: CDR1 PRHDT, CDR2 FYEKMQ (reference sequence). Germline trimming cut 2 bases from V and 5 bases from J; bases unmatched to any gene: 14. The CDR3 contains 17 residues. This CDR3 is CASSLQGPGPGGETQYF. The CDR3 region has the DNA TGTGCCAGCAGCTTACAGGGACCGGGACCCGGGGGGGAGACCCAGTACTTC.

The rearrangement uses TRBV19 and TRBJ1-2; TRBD1 matches at 7 bases. In germline, CDR1 is LNHDA, CDR2 SQIVND (reference sequence). This CDR3 has 15 amino acids. V lost 3 bases and J lost 5; bases outside the gene matches: 9. The CDR3 nucleotides read TGTGCCAGTAGTATCATTAGACAGGGCGGGTATGGCTACACCTTC. This sequence encodes CASSIIRQGGYGYTF.

The chain uses TRBV9 and TRBJ2-1; 9 nucleotides match TRBD1. Germline V gene data show CDR1 as SGDLS and CDR2 as YYNGEE. With 5 bases clipped from V and 5 bases from J, the junction kept 8 bases outside the gene matches. This CDR3 is 15 amino acids long. CDR3 bases: TGTGCCAGCAGTCCCGGGACAGGGAGGAACAATGAGCAGTTCTTC. This sequence encodes CASSPGTGRNNEQFF.

V usage is TRBV7-2 and J usage is TRBJ2-1; 15 bases align to TRBD2. The length of the CDR3 is 17 residues. In germline, CDR1 is SGHTA, CDR2 FQGNSA. After removal of 4 bases from V and 9 bases from J, the junction contained 10 bases not matched to a gene. The CDR3 reads CASSSQHGTSGRSEQFF. The DNA of the CDR3 is TGTGCCAGCAGCTCCCAACACGGGACTAGCGGGAGGAGTGAGCAGTTCTTC.

This chain connects TRBV19 to TRBJ1-5, with a weak D call TRBD1 (5 bases). The CDR3 consists of 14 residues. Per the germline V gene, CDR1 is LNHDA and CDR2 is SQIVND (reference sequence). Deletions cut 6 bases from V and 3 bases from J, with 12 bases between. In DNA form, the CDR3 reads TGTGCCAGTAGACAAACAGGTATCAATCAGCCCCAGCATTTT. This gives the protein CASRQTGINQPQHF.

The chain combines TRBV2 with TRBJ1-2; D is unclear. The CDR3 runs to 13 residues. Germline CDR1 and CDR2: SNHLY and FYNNEI. V shed 2 bases and J shed 4 bases, with 8 bases lying between them. For the CDR3, the DNA is TGTGCCAGCAGTGAACCAAACAGCTATGGCTACACCTTC. It codes for CASSEPNSYGYTF.

Turning to this clone: One end of the junction is discordant with germline, which a read error may explain. The chain links TRBV27 to TRBJ1-5; weak D call: TRBD1 (6 bases). Germline loops: CDR1 MNHEY, CDR2 SMNVEV (reference sequence). CDR3 length: 16 amino acids. The CDR3 spells CASSLSGRGPDQPQHF. CDR3 nucleotides: TGTGCCAGCAGTCTATCCGGGCGGGGGCCAGATCAGCCCCAGCATTTT.